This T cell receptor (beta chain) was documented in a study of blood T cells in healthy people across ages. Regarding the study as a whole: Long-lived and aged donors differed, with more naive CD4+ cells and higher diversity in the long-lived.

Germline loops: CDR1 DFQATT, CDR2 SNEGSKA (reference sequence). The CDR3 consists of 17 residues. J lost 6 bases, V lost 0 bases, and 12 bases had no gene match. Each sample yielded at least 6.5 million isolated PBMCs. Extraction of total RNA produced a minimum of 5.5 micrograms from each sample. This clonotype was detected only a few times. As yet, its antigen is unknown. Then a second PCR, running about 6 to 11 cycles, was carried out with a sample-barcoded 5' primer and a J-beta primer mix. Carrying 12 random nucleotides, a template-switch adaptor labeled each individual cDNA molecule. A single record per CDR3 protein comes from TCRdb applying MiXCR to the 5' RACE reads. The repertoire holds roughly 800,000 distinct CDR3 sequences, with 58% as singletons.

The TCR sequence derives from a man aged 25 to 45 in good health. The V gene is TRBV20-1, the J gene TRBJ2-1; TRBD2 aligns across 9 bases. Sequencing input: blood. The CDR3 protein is CSARDLGAGGFGNEQFF. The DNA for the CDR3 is TGCAGTGCTAGAGATTTAGGGGCGGGAGGGTTTGGCAATGAGCAGTTCTTC.